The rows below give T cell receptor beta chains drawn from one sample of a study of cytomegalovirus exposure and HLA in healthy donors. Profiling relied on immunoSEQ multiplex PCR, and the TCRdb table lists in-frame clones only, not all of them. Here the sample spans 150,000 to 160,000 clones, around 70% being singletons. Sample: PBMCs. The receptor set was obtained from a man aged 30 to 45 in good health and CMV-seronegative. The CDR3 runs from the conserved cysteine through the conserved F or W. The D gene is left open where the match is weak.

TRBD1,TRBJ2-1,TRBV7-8,TGTGCCAGCATCACGGGACAGGGCAACAATGAGCAGTTCTTC,CASITGQGNNEQFF
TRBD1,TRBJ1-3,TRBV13,TGTGCCAGCAGCTTGCGGGACAGCTCTGGAAACACCATATATTTT,CASSLRDSSGNTIYF
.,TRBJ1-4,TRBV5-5,TGTGCCAGCAGCCGCTCGGGGGCTAATGAAAAACTGTTTTTT,CASSRSGANEKLFF
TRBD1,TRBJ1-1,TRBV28,TGTGCCAGCAGGCCCGGGACAGCCCGGAGCACTGAAGCTTTCTTT,CASRPGTARSTEAFF
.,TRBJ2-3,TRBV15,TGTGCCACCAGCAGAGATTTGGCCAGCACAGATACGCAGTATTTT,CATSRDLASTDTQYF
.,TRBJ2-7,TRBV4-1,TGCGCCAGCAGCCAAGTTTACACCTCTGACTCCTACGAGCAGTACTTC,CASSQVYTSDSYEQYF
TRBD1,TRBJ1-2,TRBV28,TGTGCCAGCAGTTCGCCCGGGAGGGGGCAAGGTGGCTACACCTTC,CASSSPGRGQGGYTF
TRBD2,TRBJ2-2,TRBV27,TGTGCCAGCAGCCTAAGCGGGGGGGCCGGGGAGCTGTTTTTT,CASSLSGGAGELFF
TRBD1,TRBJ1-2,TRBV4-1,TGCGCCAGCAGCAGCACGGGACAGGGGAACGGCTACACCTTC,CASSSTGQGNGYTF
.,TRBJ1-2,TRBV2,TGTGCCAGCAGTGAAGGCGGGGGAGGCTACACCTTC,CASSEGGGGYTF
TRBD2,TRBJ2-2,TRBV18,TGTGCCAGCTCACCCGGACTAGCGGGGGCCAACACCGGGGAGCTGTTTTTT,CASSPGLAGANTGELFF
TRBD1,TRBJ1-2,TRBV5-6,TGTGCCAGCAGCGGGGACAGGGAAGGCTACACCTTC,CASSGDREGYTF
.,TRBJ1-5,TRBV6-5,TGTGCCAGCAGTTACTTAGGAGTAAATCAGCCCCAGCATTTT,CASSYLGVNQPQHF
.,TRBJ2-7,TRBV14,TGTGCCAGCAGCCAACTCTCCTACGAGCAGTACTTC,CASSQLSYEQYF